These T cell receptor beta chains were read from a single sample in a study of identical twins. TCRdb fed the 5' RACE reads into MiXCR, producing one record per CDR3 protein. The profile shows hundreds of thousands of distinct CDR3 sequences, more than 6.5% of them singletons. The same sample was also studied in work on yellow fever vaccine responses in identical twins.

The sequenced material came from memory (CD45RO+) T cells sorted from blood. The receptors come from a woman aged 18-35 years in good health. The CDR3 runs from the conserved cysteine through the conserved F or W. The D gene is left open where the match is weak. The size field is filled for only some rows; it gives once, few, many or a size class.

d_call: -; j_call: TRBJ1-3; clone_size: -; v_call: TRBV25-1; cdr3_nt: TGTGCCAGCCAATCCTCTGGAAACACCATATATTTT; cdr3_aa: CASQSSGNTIYF
d_call: TRBD2; j_call: TRBJ2-2; clone_size: -; v_call: TRBV19; cdr3_nt: TGTGCCAGTACCCGGGAGGATTTGAACACCGGGGAGCTGTTTTTT; cdr3_aa: CASTREDLNTGELFF
d_call: -; j_call: TRBJ1-2; clone_size: -; v_call: TRBV20-1; cdr3_nt: TGCAGTGCTACCACCTCTCGCTATGGCTACACCTTC; cdr3_aa: CSATTSRYGYTF
d_call: -; j_call: TRBJ2-2; clone_size: many; v_call: TRBV5-1; cdr3_nt: TGCGCCAGCTCTAAAGGAGGTACGACGAACACCGGGGAGCTGTTTTTT; cdr3_aa: CASSKGGTTNTGELFF
d_call: TRBD1; j_call: TRBJ1-1; clone_size: few; v_call: TRBV7-9; cdr3_nt: TGTGCCAGCAGCTACTTTACGACAGGGGGCAACACTGAAGCTTTCTTT; cdr3_aa: CASSYFTTGGNTEAFF
d_call: TRBD2; j_call: TRBJ2-3; clone_size: many; v_call: TRBV2; cdr3_nt: TGTGCCAGCAGATCGACTAGCGGGAGGGCCTCAGATACGCAGTATTTT; cdr3_aa: CASRSTSGRASDTQYF
d_call: TRBD2; j_call: TRBJ2-3; clone_size: few; v_call: TRBV6-5; cdr3_nt: TGTGCCAGCAATTTCAGGAGACTAGCGGGCACAGATACGCAGTATTTT; cdr3_aa: CASNFRRLAGTDTQYF
d_call: TRBD2; j_call: TRBJ2-1; clone_size: few; v_call: TRBV19; cdr3_nt: TGTGCCAGTAGCCGCACTAGCGGGAGTTACGACAATGAGCAGTTCTTC; cdr3_aa: CASSRTSGSYDNEQFF
d_call: TRBD2; j_call: TRBJ2-2; clone_size: -; v_call: TRBV4-2; cdr3_nt: TGTGCCAGCAGCCAAGATCCCGGGGGGGGCACCGGGGAGCTGTTTTTT; cdr3_aa: CASSQDPGGGTGELFF
d_call: -; j_call: TRBJ2-3; clone_size: many; v_call: TRBV20-1; cdr3_nt: TGCAGTGCTAGAGTGGTAGTCGGAACAGATACGCAGTATTTT; cdr3_aa: CSARVVVGTDTQYF
d_call: TRBD2; j_call: TRBJ2-3; clone_size: -; v_call: TRBV6-4; cdr3_nt: TGTGCCAGCAGTGACTCCGCTAGCGGGTCTCCTCAGTATTTT; cdr3_aa: CASSDSASGSPQYF
d_call: TRBD2; j_call: TRBJ2-2; clone_size: -; v_call: TRBV19; cdr3_nt: TGTGCCAGTAGTCACCAGCGGGAGCGCACCGGGGAGCTGTTTTTT; cdr3_aa: CASSHQRERTGELFF
d_call: -; j_call: TRBJ1-5; clone_size: many; v_call: TRBV5-1; cdr3_nt: TGCGCCAGCAGCTTGAGTGGGACGGAGCCCCAGCATTTT; cdr3_aa: CASSLSGTEPQHF
d_call: TRBD2; j_call: TRBJ2-3; clone_size: many; v_call: TRBV3-1; cdr3_nt: TGTGCCAGCAGCCCTAGCGGGAGGGGCTCAGATACGCAGTATTTT; cdr3_aa: CASSPSGRGSDTQYF
d_call: -; j_call: TRBJ2-1; clone_size: few; v_call: TRBV14; cdr3_nt: TGTGCCAGCAGCCAAATGGGACAAAGTGAGCAGTTCTTC; cdr3_aa: CASSQMGQSEQFF
d_call: TRBD1; j_call: TRBJ2-5; clone_size: -; v_call: TRBV11-2; cdr3_nt: TGTGCCAGCAGCTCCACCTTCGGGACAGGGTTGCGAGAGACCCAGTACTTC; cdr3_aa: CASSSTFGTGLRETQYF
d_call: TRBD2; j_call: TRBJ2-2; clone_size: -; v_call: TRBV11-2; cdr3_nt: TGTGCCAGCAGGCAGACTAGCGGTCTCACCGGGGAGCTGTTTTTT; cdr3_aa: CASRQTSGLTGELFF
d_call: -; j_call: TRBJ1-2; clone_size: -; v_call: TRBV4-2; cdr3_nt: TGTGCCAGCAGCCCCCTAGGCGGGGGGGAGGGCTACACCTTC; cdr3_aa: CASSPLGGGEGYTF
d_call: -; j_call: TRBJ2-1; clone_size: many; v_call: TRBV20-1; cdr3_nt: TGCAGTGCTAGAGATGTTGATGGGTTTAGGGTTTACAATGAGCAGTTCTTC; cdr3_aa: CSARDVDGFRVYNEQFF
d_call: -; j_call: TRBJ2-3; clone_size: few; v_call: TRBV20-1; cdr3_nt: TGCAGTGCTAGTGGTAGTCTAGCGTATGGTACGCAGTATTTT; cdr3_aa: CSASGSLAYGTQYF
d_call: TRBD2; j_call: TRBJ2-1; clone_size: -; v_call: TRBV2; cdr3_nt: TGTGCCAGCAGAGCGGGGGGCGACTTGGAGCAGTTCTTC; cdr3_aa: CASRAGGDLEQFF
d_call: -; j_call: TRBJ2-7; clone_size: many; v_call: TRBV7-2; cdr3_nt: TGTGCCAGTAAGAGGACCTCTACCTACGAGCAGTACTTC; cdr3_aa: CASKRTSTYEQYF
d_call: -; j_call: TRBJ2-6; clone_size: few; v_call: TRBV5-6; cdr3_nt: TGTGCCAGCAGCTTAGAGGGGCGGGGGGCCAACGTCCTGACTTTC; cdr3_aa: CASSLEGRGANVLTF
d_call: -; j_call: TRBJ2-3; clone_size: -; v_call: TRBV24-1; cdr3_nt: TGTGCCACCAGTGATTTGCAGGGGCCCCATGATACGCAGTATTTT; cdr3_aa: CATSDLQGPHDTQYF
d_call: -; j_call: TRBJ1-6; clone_size: few; v_call: TRBV7-8; cdr3_nt: TGTGCCAGCAGCTCAACAGGGTATAATTCACCCCTCCACTTT; cdr3_aa: CASSSTGYNSPLHF
d_call: TRBD2; j_call: TRBJ2-1; clone_size: -; v_call: TRBV3-1; cdr3_nt: TGTGCCAGCAGCCACATGGTCAGCGGGGGGACTAATGAGCAGTTCTTC; cdr3_aa: CASSHMVSGGTNEQFF
d_call: -; j_call: TRBJ1-4; clone_size: -; v_call: TRBV5-1; cdr3_nt: TGCGCCAGCAGCTCAACAGGGACTTCTAATGAAAAACTGTTTTTT; cdr3_aa: CASSSTGTSNEKLFF
d_call: -; j_call: TRBJ1-5; clone_size: many; v_call: TRBV10-3; cdr3_nt: TGTGCCATCAGTGGGGGGGGCCTGACGGGACAGCCCCAGCATTTT; cdr3_aa: CAISGGGLTGQPQHF
d_call: -; j_call: TRBJ2-2; clone_size: few; v_call: TRBV7-9; cdr3_nt: TGTGCCAGCAGGCGGGGAGAAACGAACACCGGGGAGCTGTTTTTT; cdr3_aa: CASRRGETNTGELFF
d_call: -; j_call: TRBJ1-2; clone_size: -; v_call: TRBV6-1; cdr3_nt: TGTGCCAGCAGTGAAGCGGGAGGGACAACTCATGGCGGGGGCTACACCTTC; cdr3_aa: CASSEAGGTTHGGGYTF
d_call: TRBD1; j_call: TRBJ1-2; clone_size: -; v_call: TRBV7-8; cdr3_nt: TGTGCCAGCAGCTGGTGGACAGGGGCTGATGGCTACACCTTC; cdr3_aa: CASSWWTGADGYTF
d_call: -; j_call: TRBJ1-2; clone_size: many; v_call: TRBV4-1; cdr3_nt: TGCGCCAGCAGCCCAGGAACCTCTAACTATGGCTACACCTTC; cdr3_aa: CASSPGTSNYGYTF
d_call: -; j_call: TRBJ2-2; clone_size: many; v_call: TRBV12-3/TRBV12-4; cdr3_nt: TGTGCCAGCAGCCACCCCGGGACTCCGAACACCGGGGAGCTGTTTTTT; cdr3_aa: CASSHPGTPNTGELFF
d_call: -; j_call: TRBJ2-7; clone_size: few; v_call: TRBV11-3; cdr3_nt: TGTGCCAGCAGCTTTGTGTCACGGGGCGAGCAGTACTTC; cdr3_aa: CASSFVSRGEQYF
d_call: -; j_call: TRBJ2-5; clone_size: -; v_call: TRBV7-9; cdr3_nt: TGTGCCAGCAGCCACGGGACGGTGCAAGAGACCCAGTACTTC; cdr3_aa: CASSHGTVQETQYF
d_call: -; j_call: TRBJ1-1; clone_size: few; v_call: TRBV6-1; cdr3_nt: TGTGCCAGCTACAACCCCGGAAAGCATGCTAACACTGAAGCTTTCTTT; cdr3_aa: CASYNPGKHANTEAFF
d_call: -; j_call: TRBJ2-7; clone_size: many; v_call: TRBV12-3/TRBV12-4; cdr3_nt: TGTGCCAGCAGTTTGGGCAGGGAATCTCCTAATCCCTACGAGCAGTACTTC; cdr3_aa: CASSLGRESPNPYEQYF
d_call: -; j_call: TRBJ2-2; clone_size: -; v_call: TRBV18; cdr3_nt: TGTGCCAGCTCACCGGTACAGAACACCGGGGAGCTGTTTTTT; cdr3_aa: CASSPVQNTGELFF
d_call: TRBD1; j_call: TRBJ1-4; clone_size: many; v_call: TRBV20-1; cdr3_nt: TGCAGTGCTAGAGATCCTGGACAGGGGGAAAAACTGTTTTTT; cdr3_aa: CSARDPGQGEKLFF
d_call: -; j_call: TRBJ1-1; clone_size: many; v_call: TRBV5-1; cdr3_nt: TGCGCCAGCAGCTTGAGCACGAACACTGAAGCTTTCTTT; cdr3_aa: CASSLSTNTEAFF
d_call: -; j_call: TRBJ2-1; clone_size: few; v_call: TRBV2; cdr3_nt: TGTGCCAGCAGTGGACAGCGTGTAAATGAGCAGTTCTTC; cdr3_aa: CASSGQRVNEQFF
d_call: -; j_call: TRBJ2-2; clone_size: -; v_call: TRBV5-5; cdr3_nt: TGTGCCAGCAGCTTGTTACAGCGAAACACCGGGGAGCTGTTTTTT; cdr3_aa: CASSLLQRNTGELFF
d_call: -; j_call: TRBJ2-7; clone_size: many; v_call: TRBV12-3/TRBV12-4; cdr3_nt: TGTGCCAGCAGTTTAGCGGGTTACTCCTACGAGCAGTACTTC; cdr3_aa: CASSLAGYSYEQYF
d_call: TRBD1; j_call: TRBJ2-3; clone_size: -; v_call: TRBV11-2; cdr3_nt: TGTGCCAGCAGCTTAGCGGGACAGGGGGTTACAGATACGCAGTATTTT; cdr3_aa: CASSLAGQGVTDTQYF
d_call: -; j_call: TRBJ2-1; clone_size: many; v_call: TRBV27; cdr3_nt: TGTGCCAGCAGTTATCTCGGCAGGGGAGTTTACAATGAGCAGTTCTTC; cdr3_aa: CASSYLGRGVYNEQFF
d_call: -; j_call: TRBJ2-3; clone_size: -; v_call: TRBV4-1; cdr3_nt: TGCGCCAGCAGCCAAGGGGGGAAAGATACGCAGTATTTT; cdr3_aa: CASSQGGKDTQYF
d_call: -; j_call: TRBJ2-5; clone_size: -; v_call: TRBV29-1; cdr3_nt: TGCAGCGGGCTAACGACAGGGAGGGGGGAGACCCAGTACTTC; cdr3_aa: CSGLTTGRGETQYF
d_call: TRBD1; j_call: TRBJ1-5; clone_size: -; v_call: TRBV25-1; cdr3_nt: TGTGCCAGCAGTGAGGTCGGGGACAGCCATCAGCCCCAGCATTTT; cdr3_aa: CASSEVGDSHQPQHF
d_call: TRBD2; j_call: TRBJ2-3; clone_size: few; v_call: TRBV10-3; cdr3_nt: TGTGCCATCAGTGAGGCTAGCGGCTCCTCCACAGATACGCAGTATTTT; cdr3_aa: CAISEASGSSTDTQYF
d_call: -; j_call: TRBJ2-5; clone_size: -; v_call: TRBV6-1; cdr3_nt: TGTGCCAGCAGAGGCTCGGGAAGGGGTGAGACCCAGTACTTC; cdr3_aa: CASRGSGRGETQYF
d_call: -; j_call: TRBJ1-2; clone_size: -; v_call: TRBV5-1; cdr3_nt: TGCGCCAGCAGCTTGAGATCCCAGGGACACTATGGCTACACCTTC; cdr3_aa: CASSLRSQGHYGYTF
d_call: TRBD2; j_call: TRBJ2-5; clone_size: few; v_call: TRBV3-1; cdr3_nt: TGTGCCAGCAGCAGGATAGCGGGGGCCCAGACCCAGTACTTC; cdr3_aa: CASSRIAGAQTQYF
d_call: -; j_call: TRBJ2-1; clone_size: few; v_call: TRBV12-3/TRBV12-4; cdr3_nt: TGTGCCAGCAGCCGAATTAGCGCCGTCAATGAGCAGTTCTTC; cdr3_aa: CASSRISAVNEQFF
d_call: -; j_call: TRBJ1-6; clone_size: few; v_call: TRBV7-2; cdr3_nt: TGTGCCAGCAGCAATAGGGACACCCTTCGAAATTCACCCCTCCACTTT; cdr3_aa: CASSNRDTLRNSPLHF
d_call: -; j_call: TRBJ2-2; clone_size: many; v_call: TRBV5-1; cdr3_nt: TGCGCCAGCAGCTTGGGAGTTGGCGGGGAGCTGTTTTTT; cdr3_aa: CASSLGVGGELFF